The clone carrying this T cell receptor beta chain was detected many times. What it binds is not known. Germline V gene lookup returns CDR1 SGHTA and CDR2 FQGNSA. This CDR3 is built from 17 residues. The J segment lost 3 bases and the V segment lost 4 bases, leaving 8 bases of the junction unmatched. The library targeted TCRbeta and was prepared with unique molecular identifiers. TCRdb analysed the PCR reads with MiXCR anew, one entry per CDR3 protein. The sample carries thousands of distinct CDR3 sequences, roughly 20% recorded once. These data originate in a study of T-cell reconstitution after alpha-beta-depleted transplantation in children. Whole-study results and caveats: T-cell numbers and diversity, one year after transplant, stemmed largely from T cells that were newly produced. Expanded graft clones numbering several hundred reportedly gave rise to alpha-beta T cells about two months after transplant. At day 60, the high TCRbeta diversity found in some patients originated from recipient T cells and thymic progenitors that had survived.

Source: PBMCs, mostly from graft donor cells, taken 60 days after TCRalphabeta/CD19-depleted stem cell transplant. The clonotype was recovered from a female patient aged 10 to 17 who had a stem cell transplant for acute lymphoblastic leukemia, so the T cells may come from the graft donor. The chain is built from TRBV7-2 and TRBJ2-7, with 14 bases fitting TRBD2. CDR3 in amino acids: CASSSWGLAGDLYEQYF. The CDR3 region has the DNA TGTGCCAGCAGCTCCTGGGGACTAGCGGGGGACCTCTACGAGCAGTACTTC.